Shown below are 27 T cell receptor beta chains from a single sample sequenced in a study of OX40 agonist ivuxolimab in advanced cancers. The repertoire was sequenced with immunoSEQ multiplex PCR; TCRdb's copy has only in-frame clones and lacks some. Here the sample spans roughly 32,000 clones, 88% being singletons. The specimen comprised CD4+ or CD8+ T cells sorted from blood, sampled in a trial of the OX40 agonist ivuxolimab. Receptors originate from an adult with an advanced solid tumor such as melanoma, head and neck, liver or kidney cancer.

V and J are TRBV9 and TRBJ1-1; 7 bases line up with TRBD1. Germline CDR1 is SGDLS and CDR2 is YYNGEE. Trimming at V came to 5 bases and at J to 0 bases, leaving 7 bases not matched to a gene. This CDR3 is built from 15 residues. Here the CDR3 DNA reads TGTGCCAGCAGAGCCGGGACAGAGATGAACACTGAAGCTTTCTTT. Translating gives CASRAGTEMNTEAFF.

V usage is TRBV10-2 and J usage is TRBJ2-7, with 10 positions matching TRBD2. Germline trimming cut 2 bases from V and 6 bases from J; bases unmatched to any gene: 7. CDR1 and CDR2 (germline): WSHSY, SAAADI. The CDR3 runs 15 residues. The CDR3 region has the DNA TGCGCCAGCAGTGAGCCCGGGACTAGCGAGCCCGAGCAGTACTTC. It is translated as CASSEPGTSEPEQYF.

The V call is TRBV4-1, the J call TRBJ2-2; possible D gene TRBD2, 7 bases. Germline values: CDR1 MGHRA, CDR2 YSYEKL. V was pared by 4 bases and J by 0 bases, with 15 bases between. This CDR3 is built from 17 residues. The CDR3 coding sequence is TGCGCCAGCAGCCCCCTTCCCGGGGGGCCGAACACCGGGGAGCTGTTTTTT. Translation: CASSPLPGGPNTGELFF.

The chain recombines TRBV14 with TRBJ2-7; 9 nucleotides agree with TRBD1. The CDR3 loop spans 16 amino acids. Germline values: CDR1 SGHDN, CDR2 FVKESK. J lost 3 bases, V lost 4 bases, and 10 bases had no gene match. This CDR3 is CASSRKGTGRFYEQYF. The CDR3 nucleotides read TGTGCCAGCAGCCGAAAAGGGACAGGGCGGTTCTACGAGCAGTACTTC.

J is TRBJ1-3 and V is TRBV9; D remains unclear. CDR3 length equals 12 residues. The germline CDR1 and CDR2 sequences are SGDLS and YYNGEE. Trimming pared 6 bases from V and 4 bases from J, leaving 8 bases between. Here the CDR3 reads CASNNRGNTIYF. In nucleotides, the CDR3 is TGTGCCAGCAACAATCGGGGAAACACCATATATTTT.

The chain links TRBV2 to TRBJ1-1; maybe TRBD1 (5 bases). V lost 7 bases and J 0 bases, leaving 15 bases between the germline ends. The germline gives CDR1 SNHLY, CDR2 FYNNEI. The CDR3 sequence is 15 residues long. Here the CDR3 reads CASKHEGSMNTEAFF. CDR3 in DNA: TGTGCCAGCAAACATGAGGGGTCCATGAACACTGAAGCTTTCTTT.

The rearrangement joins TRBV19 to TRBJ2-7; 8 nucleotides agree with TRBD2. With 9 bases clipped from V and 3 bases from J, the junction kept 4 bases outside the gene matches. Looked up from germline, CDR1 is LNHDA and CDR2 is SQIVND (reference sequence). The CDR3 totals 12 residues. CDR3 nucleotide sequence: TGTGCCAGCGCCCGGGGGGGCTACGAGCAGTACTTC. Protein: CASARGGYEQYF.

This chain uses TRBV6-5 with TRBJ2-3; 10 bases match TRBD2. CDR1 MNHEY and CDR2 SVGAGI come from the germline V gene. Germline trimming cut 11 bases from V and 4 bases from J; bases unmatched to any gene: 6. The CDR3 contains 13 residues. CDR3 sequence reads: CALGAGGPDTQYF. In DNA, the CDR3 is TGTGCCCTGGGAGCGGGGGGGCCAGATACGCAGTATTTT.

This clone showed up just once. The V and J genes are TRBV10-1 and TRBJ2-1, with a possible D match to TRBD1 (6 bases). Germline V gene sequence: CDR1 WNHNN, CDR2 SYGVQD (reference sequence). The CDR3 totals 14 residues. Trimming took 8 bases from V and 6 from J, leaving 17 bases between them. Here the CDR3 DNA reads TGCGCCAGCTCTCCTCCCGGGACAACCAATGAGCAGTTCTTC. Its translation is CASSPPGTTNEQFF.

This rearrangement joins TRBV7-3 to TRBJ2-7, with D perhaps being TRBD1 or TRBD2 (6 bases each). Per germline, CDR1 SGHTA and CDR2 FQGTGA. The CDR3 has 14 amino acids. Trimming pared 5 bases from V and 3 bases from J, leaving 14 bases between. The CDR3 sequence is CASSEGGAGYEQYF. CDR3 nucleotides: TGTGCCAGCAGCGAGGGGGGCGCGGGCTACGAGCAGTACTTC.

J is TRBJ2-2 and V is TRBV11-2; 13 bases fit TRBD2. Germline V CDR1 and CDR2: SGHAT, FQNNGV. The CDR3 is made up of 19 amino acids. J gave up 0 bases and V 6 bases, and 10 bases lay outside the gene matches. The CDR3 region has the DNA TGTGCCAGCAGTTGGACTAGCGGGGGAGAAAAAGCGAACACCGGGGAGCTGTTTTTT. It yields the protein CASSWTSGGEKANTGELFF.

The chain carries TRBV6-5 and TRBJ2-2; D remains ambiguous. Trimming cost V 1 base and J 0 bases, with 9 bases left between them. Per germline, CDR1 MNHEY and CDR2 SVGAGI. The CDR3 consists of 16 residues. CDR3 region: CASSYFADANTGELFF. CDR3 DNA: TGTGCCAGCAGTTACTTCGCGGATGCGAACACCGGGGAGCTGTTTTTT.

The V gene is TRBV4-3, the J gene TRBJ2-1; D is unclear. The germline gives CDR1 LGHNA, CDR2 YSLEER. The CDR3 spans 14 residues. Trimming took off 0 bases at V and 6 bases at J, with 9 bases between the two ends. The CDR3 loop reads CASSQETPSNEQFF. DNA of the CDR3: TGCGCCAGCAGCCAAGAGACCCCCAGCAATGAGCAGTTCTTC.

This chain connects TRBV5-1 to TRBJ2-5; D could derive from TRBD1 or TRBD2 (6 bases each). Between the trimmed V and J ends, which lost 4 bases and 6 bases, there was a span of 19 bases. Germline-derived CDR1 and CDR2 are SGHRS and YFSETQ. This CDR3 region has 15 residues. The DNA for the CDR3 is TGCGCCAGCAGCCCCGAAGGTACGGGGGCGAAGACCCAGTACTTC. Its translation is CASSPEGTGAKTQYF.

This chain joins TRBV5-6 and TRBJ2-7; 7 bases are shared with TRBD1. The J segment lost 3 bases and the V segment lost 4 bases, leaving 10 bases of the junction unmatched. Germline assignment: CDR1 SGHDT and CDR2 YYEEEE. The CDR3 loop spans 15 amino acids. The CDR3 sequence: CASSHPDRDLYEQYF. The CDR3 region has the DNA TGTGCCAGCAGCCACCCCGACAGGGATCTCTACGAGCAGTACTTC. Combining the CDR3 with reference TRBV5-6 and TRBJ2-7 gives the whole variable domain DAGVTQSPTHLIKTRGQQVTLRCSPKSGHDTVSWYQQALGQGPQFIFQYYEEEERQRGNFPDRFSGHQFPNYSSELNVNALLLGDSALYLCASSHPDRDLYEQYFGPGTRLTVT.

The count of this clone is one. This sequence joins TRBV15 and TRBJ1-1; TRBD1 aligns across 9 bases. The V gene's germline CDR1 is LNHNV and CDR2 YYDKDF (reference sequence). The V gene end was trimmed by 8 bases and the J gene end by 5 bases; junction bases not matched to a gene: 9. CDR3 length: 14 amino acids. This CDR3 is CATFPTGGWTEAFF. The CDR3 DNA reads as TGTGCCACCTTTCCTACAGGGGGCTGGACTGAAGCTTTCTTT.

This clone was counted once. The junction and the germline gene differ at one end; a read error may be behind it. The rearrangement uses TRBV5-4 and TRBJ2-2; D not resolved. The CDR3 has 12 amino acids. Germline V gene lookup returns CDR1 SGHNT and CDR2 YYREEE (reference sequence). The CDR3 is CASSLGSGELFF. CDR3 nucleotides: TGCGCCAGCAGCCTTGGATCCGGGGAGCTGTTTTTT.

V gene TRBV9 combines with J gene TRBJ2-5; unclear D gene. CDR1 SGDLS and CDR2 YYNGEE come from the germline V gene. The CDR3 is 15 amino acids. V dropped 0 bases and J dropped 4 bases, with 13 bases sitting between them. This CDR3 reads CASSVEGIGGETQYF. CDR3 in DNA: TGTGCCAGCAGCGTAGAAGGGATAGGTGGAGAGACCCAGTACTTC. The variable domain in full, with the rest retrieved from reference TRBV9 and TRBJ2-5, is DSGVTQTPKHLITATGQRVTLRCSPRSGDLSVYWYQQSLDQGLQFLIQYYNGEERAKGNILERFSAQQFPDLHSELNLSSLELGDSALYFCASSVEGIGGETQYFGPGTRLLVL.

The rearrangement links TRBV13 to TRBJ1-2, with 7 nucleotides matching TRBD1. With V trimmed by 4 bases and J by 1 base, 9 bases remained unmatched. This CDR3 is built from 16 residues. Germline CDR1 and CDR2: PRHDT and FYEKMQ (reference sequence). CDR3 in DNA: TGTGCCAGCAGCTATAAACCGGGACAGCATAACTATGGCTACACCTTC. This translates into CASSYKPGQHNYGYTF.

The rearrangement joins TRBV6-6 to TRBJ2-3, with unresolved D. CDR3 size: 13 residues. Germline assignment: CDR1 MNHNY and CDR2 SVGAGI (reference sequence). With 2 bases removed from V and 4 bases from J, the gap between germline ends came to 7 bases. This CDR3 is CASSYDVADTQYF. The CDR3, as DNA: TGTGCCAGCAGTTACGATGTTGCAGATACGCAGTATTTT.

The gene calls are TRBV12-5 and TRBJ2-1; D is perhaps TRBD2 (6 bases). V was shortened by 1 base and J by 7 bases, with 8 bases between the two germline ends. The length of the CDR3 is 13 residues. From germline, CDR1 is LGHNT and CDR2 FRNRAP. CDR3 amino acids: CASGLGRGNEQFF. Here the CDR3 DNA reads TGTGCTAGTGGTTTGGGTCGGGGGAATGAGCAGTTCTTC.

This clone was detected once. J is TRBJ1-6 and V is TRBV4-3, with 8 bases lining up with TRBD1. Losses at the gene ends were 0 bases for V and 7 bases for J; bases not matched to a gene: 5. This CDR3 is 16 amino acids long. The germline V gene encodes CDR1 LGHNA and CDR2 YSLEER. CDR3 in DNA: TGCGCCAGCAGCCAAGACCCAGGGGGCGCGAATTCACCCCTCCACTTT. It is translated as CASSQDPGGANSPLHF.

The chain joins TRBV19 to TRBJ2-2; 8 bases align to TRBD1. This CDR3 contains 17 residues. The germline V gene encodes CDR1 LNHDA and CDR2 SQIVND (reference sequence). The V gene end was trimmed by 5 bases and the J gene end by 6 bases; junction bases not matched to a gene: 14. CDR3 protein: CASSWLSAGGESGELFF. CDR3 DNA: TGTGCCAGTAGTTGGCTCTCGGCAGGGGGCGAGTCCGGGGAGCTGTTTTTT.

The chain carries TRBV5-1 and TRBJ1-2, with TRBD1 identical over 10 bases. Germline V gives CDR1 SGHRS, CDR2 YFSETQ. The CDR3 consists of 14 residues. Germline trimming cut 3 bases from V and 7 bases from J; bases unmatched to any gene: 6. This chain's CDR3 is CASSSTGGASGYTF. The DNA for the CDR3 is TGCGCCAGCAGCTCGACAGGGGGCGCGAGTGGCTACACCTTC.

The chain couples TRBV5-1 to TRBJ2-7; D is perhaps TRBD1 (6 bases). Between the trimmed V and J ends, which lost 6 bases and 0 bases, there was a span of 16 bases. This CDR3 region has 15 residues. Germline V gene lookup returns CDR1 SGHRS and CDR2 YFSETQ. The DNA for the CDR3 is TGCGCCAGCACCCCGACAGGAACCCTCTCCTACGAGCAGTACTTC. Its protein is CASTPTGTLSYEQYF.

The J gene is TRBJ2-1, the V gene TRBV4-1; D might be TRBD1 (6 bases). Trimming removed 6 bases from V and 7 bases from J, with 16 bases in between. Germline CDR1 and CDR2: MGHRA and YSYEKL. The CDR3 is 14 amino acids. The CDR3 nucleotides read TGCGCCAGCAGACTACAGGGTGTCCCTAATGAGCAGTTCTTC. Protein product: CASRLQGVPNEQFF.

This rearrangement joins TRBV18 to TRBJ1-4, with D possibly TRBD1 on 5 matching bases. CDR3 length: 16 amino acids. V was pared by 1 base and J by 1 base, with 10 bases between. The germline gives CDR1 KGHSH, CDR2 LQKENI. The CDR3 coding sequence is TGTGCCAGCTCACCACAATTCGACAGAACTAATGAAAAACTGTTTTTT. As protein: CASSPQFDRTNEKLFF. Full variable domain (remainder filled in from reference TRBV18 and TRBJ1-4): NAGVMQNPRHLVRRRGQEARLRCSPMKGHSHVYWYRQLPEEGLKFMVYLQKENIIDESGMPKERFSAEFPKEGPSILRIQQVVRGDSAAYFCASSPQFDRTNEKLFFGSGTQLSVL.